These T cell receptor beta chains were read from a single sample in a study of prognosis after radiotherapy for stage I lung cancer. Each CDR3 protein is one row after TCRdb ran MiXCR on the multiplex PCR reads. The table has roughly 11,000 distinct CDR3 sequences, about 35% seen once. Sequenced here: PBMCs, sampled before or after stereotactic body radiation therapy (not recorded which). The receptors shown here come from a donor aged 50 or older with non-small cell lung cancer. CDR3s include the opening cysteine and the closing phenylalanine or tryptophan. Fields, in order: CDR3 protein, CDR3 DNA, V gene, clone size, CDR3 length, J gene, D gene. A D gene is named only where the DNA matches it firmly. Some rows have no size entry. The others give once, few or many, or a class for an expanded clone.

CASSPSIDQETQYF | TGCGCCAGCAGCCCCTCTATAGACCAAGAGACCCAGTACTTC | TRBV4-3 | many | 14 | TRBJ2-5 | -
CASSAMNRGITYNEQFF | TGTGCCAGTAGTGCGATGAACAGGGGGATTACCTACAATGAGCAGTTCTTC | TRBV19 | many | 17 | TRBJ2-1 | TRBD1
CAWSVRNSGEQFF | TGTGCCTGGAGTGTACGAAACAGCGGGGAGCAGTTCTTC | TRBV30 | - | 13 | TRBJ2-1 | -
CASSKAGARIPRYNSHLHF | TGTGCCAGCAGCAAGGCAGGGGCCCGAATCCCGCGGTATAATTCACACCTCCACTTT | TRBV6-1 | - | 19 | TRBJ1-6 | -
CASSLKDRWINEQFF | TGTGCCAGCAGCTTAAAGGACAGATGGATCAATGAGCAGTTCTTC | TRBV13 | many | 15 | TRBJ2-1 | -
CASNEGQGNEQYF | TGTGCCAGTAACGAGGGACAGGGCAACGAGCAGTACTTC | TRBV19 | - | 13 | TRBJ2-7 | TRBD1
CASSQGRQGIYGYTF | TGTGCCAGCAGCCAAGGTCGACAGGGTATCTATGGCTACACCTTC | TRBV4-2 | - | 15 | TRBJ1-2 | TRBD1
CASRGAGGSSYNEQFF | TGCGCCAGCAGGGGAGCGGGAGGGTCGTCCTACAATGAGCAGTTCTTC | TRBV5-1 | few | 16 | TRBJ2-1 | TRBD2
CASSLQGGTQYF | TGTGCCAGCAGCTTACAGGGCGGTACGCAGTATTTT | TRBV7-3 | medium-sized | 12 | TRBJ2-3 | -
CSVEDGGTTGRSTDTQYF | TGCAGCGTTGAAGATGGGGGGACGACAGGGAGGTCTACAGATACGCAGTATTTT | TRBV29-1 | many | 18 | TRBJ2-3 | -
CASFTAGAEDEQYF | TGTGCCAGCTTCACAGCCGGGGCTGAAGACGAGCAGTACTTC | TRBV13 | many | 14 | TRBJ2-7 | -
CASSLTLASGVNTGELFF | TGTGCCAGCAGCCTAACCTTAGCTAGCGGGGTTAACACCGGGGAGCTGTTTTTT | TRBV4-2 | many | 18 | TRBJ2-2 | TRBD2
CRLGQGGPETQYF | TGCAGGCTGGGACAGGGGGGACCGGAGACCCAGTACTTC | TRBV20-1 | many | 13 | TRBJ2-5 | TRBD1
CAKSYSSPLSGNEQFF | TGTGCCAAAAGTTACTCCAGTCCCCTCTCGGGCAATGAGCAGTTCTTC | TRBV6-6 | - | 16 | TRBJ2-1 | -
CASSLPSSQETQYF | TGTGCCAGCAGTTTGCCTAGCAGTCAAGAGACCCAGTACTTC | TRBV12-3/TRBV12-4 | many | 14 | TRBJ2-5 | -
CASSAAGGVFSNYGYTF | TGTGCCAGCTCTGCAGCAGGGGGCGTTTTTTCCAACTATGGCTACACCTTC | TRBV28 | many | 17 | TRBJ1-2 | TRBD1
CASSSEKLFF | TGTGCCAGCAGTTCTGAAAAACTGTTTTTT | TRBV12-3/TRBV12-4 | many | 10 | TRBJ1-4 | -
CASARGLAYNEQFF | TGTGCCAGTGCGCGGGGACTAGCGTACAATGAGCAGTTCTTC | TRBV12-5 | - | 14 | TRBJ2-1 | TRBD2
CASSPRAVTDTQYF | TGCGCCAGCAGCCCACGCGCTGTCACAGATACGCAGTATTTT | TRBV5-1 | - | 14 | TRBJ2-3 | -
CASSVDRDSANTEAFF | TGTGCCAGTAGTGTAGACAGGGATTCTGCAAACACTGAAGCTTTCTTT | TRBV19 | many | 16 | TRBJ1-1 | TRBD1
CAWSVLNGAEQFF | TGTGCCTGGAGTGTACTTAACGGGGCAGAGCAGTTCTTC | TRBV30 | - | 13 | TRBJ2-1 | -
CVSSPDSVLGYTF | TGTGTCAGCAGCCCCGACTCAGTCCTTGGCTACACCTTC | TRBV7-9 | - | 13 | TRBJ1-2 | -
CATAASGSSVTGELFF | TGTGCCACCGCGGCTAGCGGGAGCTCCGTCACCGGGGAGCTGTTTTTT | TRBV24-1 | many | 16 | TRBJ2-2 | TRBD2
CASRQENYGYTF | TGTGCCAGTCGACAAGAAAACTATGGCTACACCTTC | TRBV28 | few | 12 | TRBJ1-2 | -
CASSGSAGFYEQYF | TGTGCCAGCAGCGGCTCTGCGGGGTTCTACGAGCAGTACTTC | TRBV6-1 | - | 14 | TRBJ2-7 | -
CSASKAGSYNEQFF | TGCAGTGCTAGCAAGGCGGGTTCCTACAATGAGCAGTTCTTC | TRBV20-1 | once | 14 | TRBJ2-1 | -
CASSPGQGYEQYF | TGTGCCAGCAGCCCGGGACAGGGCTACGAGCAGTACTTC | TRBV7-9 | many | 13 | TRBJ2-7 | TRBD1
CASSPGGNTQYF | TGTGCCAGCAGTCCAGGGGGCAATACGCAGTATTTT | TRBV6-1 | many | 12 | TRBJ2-3 | TRBD1
CASSPQGAGGGYEQYF | TGTGCCAGCAGTCCTCAGGGGGCGGGAGGAGGCTACGAGCAGTACTTC | TRBV12-3/TRBV12-4 | many | 16 | TRBJ2-7 | -
CASSVGPNSHLHF | TGTGCCAGCAGTGTTGGCCCTAATTCGCACCTCCACTTC | TRBV25-1 | - | 13 | TRBJ2-7 | -